This T cell receptor beta chain was recovered during a study of blood T cell repertoires in COVID-19. Whole-study context: The United States, Italy and Spain supplied acute and convalescent COVID-19 samples.

Those enrolled, adults aged 18 to 89 years, came from some 25 US areas. Per the original data handling: Quantification of nucleated cells was approximated via reference gene primer amplification. Repertoires were generated with immunoSEQ multiplex PCR, while TCRdb's copy carries only in-frame clones and drops some. V, J and clone size are those of that table, while D and trimming were read from the DNA. The table lists under 400,000 clones, about 86% of them singletons. The TCR originated in a woman in her thirties or forties with acute COVID-19. Input material: PBMCs or T cells enriched from blood (not recorded which).

The CDR3 DNA follows: TGTGCCAGCAGTTCGACAGGGGGCAAGGATCAGCCCCAGCATTTT. Translated: CASSSTGGKDQPQHF. This chain joins TRBV3-1 (or the pseudogene TRBV3-2) and TRBJ1-5, with 10 bases identical to TRBD1. Looked up from germline, CDR1 is LGHDT and CDR2 is YNNKEL (reference sequence). The CDR3 is made up of 15 amino acids. J gave up 5 bases and V 6 bases, and 7 bases lay outside the gene matches.